Detailed here is one T cell receptor beta chain. Clones were sequenced by immunoSEQ multiplex PCR, and TCRdb holds only the in-frame ones, with some missing. The table shows around 250,000 clones, with around 83% occurring only once. The data belong to a study of blood T cell repertoires in COVID-19. This CDR3 has 14 residues. The V gene lost 4 bases and the J gene lost 8 bases, with 16 bases spanning the gap. The germline V gene has CDR1 SGHRS and CDR2 YFSETQ. Material: peripheral blood. V and J are TRBV5-1 and TRBJ2-1; a possible D gene is TRBD2 (6 bases). The source is a woman between 18 and 30 years old with acute or convalescent COVID-19. The CDR3 protein is CASSPAGSWDEQFF. Written as DNA, the CDR3 is TGCGCCAGCAGCCCGGCCGGGAGTTGGGATGAGCAGTTCTTC.